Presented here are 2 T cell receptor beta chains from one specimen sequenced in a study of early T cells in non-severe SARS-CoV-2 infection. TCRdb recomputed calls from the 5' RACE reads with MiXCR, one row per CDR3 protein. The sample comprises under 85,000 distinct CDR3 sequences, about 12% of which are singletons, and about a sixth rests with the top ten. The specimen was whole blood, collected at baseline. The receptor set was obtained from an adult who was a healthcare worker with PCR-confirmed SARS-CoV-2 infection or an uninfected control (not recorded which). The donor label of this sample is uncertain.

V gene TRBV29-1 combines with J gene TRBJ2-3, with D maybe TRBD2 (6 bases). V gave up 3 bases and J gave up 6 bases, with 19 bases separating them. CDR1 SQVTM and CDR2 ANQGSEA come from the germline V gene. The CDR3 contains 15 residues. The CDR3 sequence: CSVDSIAGRPDTQYF. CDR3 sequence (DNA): TGCAGCGTTGACAGTATTGCAGGGAGGCCGGATACGCAGTATTTT.

DNA of the CDR3: TGTGCCAGCAGCTTCTCTAGCGGGGGGGCCTACGAGCAGTACTTC. Encoded protein: CASSFSSGGAYEQYF. This chain uses TRBV11-2 with TRBJ2-7; 12 bases match TRBD2. Germline values: CDR1 SGHAT, CDR2 FQNNGV. The CDR3 is made up of 15 amino acids. V shed 3 bases and J 2 bases; nucleotides not matched to a gene: 2.